This T cell receptor (beta chain) was recovered during a study of control samples from healthy donors and cancer patients. Sequenced by immunoSEQ multiplex PCR; TCRdb stores in-frame clones only, minus some. The repertoire consists of nearly 200,000 clones, with 90% to 95% occurring once and the leading ten covering 1.5% to 2%. From germline, CDR1 is SGHVS and CDR2 FQNEAQ. V shed 5 bases and J shed 6 bases, with 18 bases lying between them. The CDR3 consists of 15 residues. The sequenced sample was blood. This TCR was sampled from a man aged 25 to 45 in good health. V and J are TRBV7-8 and TRBJ2-3; TRBD1 or TRBD2 may be the D gene (5 bases each). The chain's CDR3 is CASSPPGPREDTQYF. CDR3 bases: TGTGCCAGCAGCCCCCCGGGACCCAGAGAGGATACGCAGTATTTT.